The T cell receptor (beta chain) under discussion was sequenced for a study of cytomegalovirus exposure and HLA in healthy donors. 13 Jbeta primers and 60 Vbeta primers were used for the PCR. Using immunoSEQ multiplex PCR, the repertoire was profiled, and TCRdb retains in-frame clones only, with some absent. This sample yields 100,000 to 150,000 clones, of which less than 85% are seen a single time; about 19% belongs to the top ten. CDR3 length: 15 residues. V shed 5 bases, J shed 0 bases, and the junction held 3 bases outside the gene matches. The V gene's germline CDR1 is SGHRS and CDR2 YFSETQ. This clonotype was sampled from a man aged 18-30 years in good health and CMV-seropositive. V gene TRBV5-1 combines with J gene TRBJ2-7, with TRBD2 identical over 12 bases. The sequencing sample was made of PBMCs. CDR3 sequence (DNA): TGCGCCAGCAGTCTAGCGGGGGGGCACTCCTACGAGCAGTACTTC. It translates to CASSLAGGHSYEQYF.